The sample holds many counts of the clone carrying this TCR beta chain. Antigen specificity is unknown. Germline is not matched at one junction end, which may reflect a read error. The CDR3 spans 8 residues. Germline V CDR1 and CDR2: MDHEN, SYDVKM. In the original workflow: It was from CDR3 differences across clinicopathological groups that a distant-metastasis classifier for papillary thyroid cancer was built. TCRdb re-called clones from the PCR reads using MiXCR. The V and J calls come from TCRdb's annotation, not from the publication. The data contain around 64,000 clones, roughly 4.1% of them singletons. These data come from a study of metastatic and nonmetastatic thyroid tumors. Study-wide context: For malignant and benign thyroid patients, tumor or nodule tissue and blood were the sources whose repertoires were compared. Study results and limitations: A significant increase in TCR beta diversity was reportedly seen in malignant thyroid tumors relative to benign nodules, in blood and tumor.

No treatment had been given to any patient before thyroid surgery. J is TRBJ2-1 and V is TRBV28; D unresolved. The clonotype was recovered from a female donor with papillary thyroid cancer or a benign thyroid nodule (not recorded which). Some clones in this sample may be carry-over from other donors' samples. The sequenced material came from blood. CDR3 region: CASSLRGF. The CDR3 region has the DNA TGTGCCAGCAGTTTGCGTGGATTC.